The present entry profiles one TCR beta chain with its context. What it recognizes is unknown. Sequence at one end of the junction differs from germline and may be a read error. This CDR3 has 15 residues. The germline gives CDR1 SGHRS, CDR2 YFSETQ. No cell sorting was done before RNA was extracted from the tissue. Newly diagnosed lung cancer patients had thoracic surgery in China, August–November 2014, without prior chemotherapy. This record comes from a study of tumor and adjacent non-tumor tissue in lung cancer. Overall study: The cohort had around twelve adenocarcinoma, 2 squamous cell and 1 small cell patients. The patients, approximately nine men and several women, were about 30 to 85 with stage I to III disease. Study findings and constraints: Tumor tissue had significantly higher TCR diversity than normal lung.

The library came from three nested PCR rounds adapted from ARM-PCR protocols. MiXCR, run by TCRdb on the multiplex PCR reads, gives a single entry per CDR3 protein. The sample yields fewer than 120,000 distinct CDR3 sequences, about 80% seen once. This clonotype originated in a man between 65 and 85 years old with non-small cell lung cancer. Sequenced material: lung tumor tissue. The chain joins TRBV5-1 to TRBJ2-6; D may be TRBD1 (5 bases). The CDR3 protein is CASSLAYSGADVLTF. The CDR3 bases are TGCGCCAGCAGCTTGGCTTACTCTGGGGCCGACGTCCTGACTTTC.